This TCR beta chain was found in a study of blood T cell repertoires in COVID-19. Turning to the study itself: Samples of COVID-19 (acute and convalescent) were obtained from the United States, Italy and Spain. Sources were T cells, B-cell-depleted T cells, or PBMCs; the material itself was cDNA or gDNA.

CDR1 is MDHEN and CDR2 is SYDVKM in the germline V gene. Losses at the gene ends were 5 bases for V and 1 base for J; bases not matched to a gene: 13. The CDR3 extends over 20 amino acids. TCRdb keeps only in-frame clones here, not all; method: immunoSEQ multiplex PCR. Of about 210,000 clones in the sample, more than 65% were seen once. This sequence joins TRBV28 and TRBJ2-1, with TRBD2 matching over 14 bases. Sequences were obtained from peripheral blood. This sequence was found in a man aged 45-65 years with active or convalescent COVID-19. DNA for the CDR3: TGTGCCAGCAGTCCGACTGACCGGGGACTAGCGGGAGAATCCTACAATGAGCAGTTCTTC. Its protein product is CASSPTDRGLAGESYNEQFF.